This T cell receptor (beta chain) was recovered during a study of T cell clones after liver transplantation. The V end lost 4 bases, the J end lost 7 bases, and 26 bases lay between the germline ends. CDR3 length: 17 amino acids. Germline V gene sequence: CDR1 SGHNT, CDR2 YYREEE (reference sequence). Produced via immunoSEQ multiplex PCR; TCRdb's table is partial and in-frame only. The sample lists about 16,000 clones, over 90% occurring once. The sequence came from a human donor who received a liver transplant. Here the sequenced sample was CD8+ T cells from blood, taken before liver transplant. The chain combines TRBV5-4 with TRBJ2-5, with D hard to call. The CDR3: CASSRVRPDQNNRTQYF. The CDR3 DNA reads as TGTGCCAGCAGCCGGGTGAGGCCCGACCAAAATAATCGGACCCAGTACTTC.